This TCR beta chain is from a study of cytomegalovirus exposure and HLA in healthy donors. Study background: T cells numbering approximately 170 million yielded roughly 120 million unique TCR beta sequences in an earlier analysis. Most donors, roughly 82% of approximately 400 genotyped, fell in the Caucasian-associated ancestry cluster.

In the PCR, 60 Vbeta and 13 Jbeta primers were used. Profiled with immunoSEQ multiplex PCR; TCRdb holds only in-frame clones, not every one. In total, the table holds more than 65,000 clones. CDR3 size: 13 residues. Trimming removed 10 bases from V and 3 bases from J; junction bases left unmatched: 7. Germline values: CDR1 ENHRY, CDR2 SYGVKD. The chain links TRBV10-3 to TRBJ1-1; 8 nucleotides match TRBD1. Specimen: PBMCs. This sequence was found in a middle-aged man in good health and CMV-seronegative. The CDR3 DNA follows: TGTGCCACTACAGGGGGAGGGGACACTGAAGCTTTCTTT. Translation: CATTGGGDTEAFF.